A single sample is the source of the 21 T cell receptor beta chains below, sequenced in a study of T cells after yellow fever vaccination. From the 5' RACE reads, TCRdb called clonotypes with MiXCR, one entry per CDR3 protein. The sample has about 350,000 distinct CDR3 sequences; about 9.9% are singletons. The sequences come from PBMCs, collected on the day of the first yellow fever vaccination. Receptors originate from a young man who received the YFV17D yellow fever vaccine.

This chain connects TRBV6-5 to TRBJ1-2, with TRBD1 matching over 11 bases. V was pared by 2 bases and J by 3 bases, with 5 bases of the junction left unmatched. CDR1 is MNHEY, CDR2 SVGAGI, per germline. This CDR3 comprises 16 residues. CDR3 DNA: TGTGCCAGCAGTTACGGGACAGGGGGAGCCGACTATGGCTACACCTTC. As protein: CASSYGTGGADYGYTF.

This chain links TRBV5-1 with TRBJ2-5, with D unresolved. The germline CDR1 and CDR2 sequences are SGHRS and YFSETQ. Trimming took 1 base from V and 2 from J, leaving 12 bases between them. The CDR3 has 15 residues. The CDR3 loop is CASSLHATEQETQYF. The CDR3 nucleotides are TGCGCCAGCAGCTTGCATGCGACGGAACAAGAGACCCAGTACTTC.

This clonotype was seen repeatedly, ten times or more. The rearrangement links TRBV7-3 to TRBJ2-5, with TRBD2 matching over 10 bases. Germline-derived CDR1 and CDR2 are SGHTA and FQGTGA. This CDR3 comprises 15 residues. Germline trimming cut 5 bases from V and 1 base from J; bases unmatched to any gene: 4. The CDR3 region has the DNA TGTGCCAGCAGCCGGACTAGCGGCCTCCAAGAGACCCAGTACTTC. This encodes CASSRTSGLQETQYF.

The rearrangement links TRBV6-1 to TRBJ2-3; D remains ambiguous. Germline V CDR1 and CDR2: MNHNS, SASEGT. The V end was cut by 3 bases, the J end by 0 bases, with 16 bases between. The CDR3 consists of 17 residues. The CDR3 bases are TGTGCCAGCAGTGAGCGACACGGGTTGTCTAGCACAGATACGCAGTATTTT. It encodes CASSERHGLSSTDTQYF.

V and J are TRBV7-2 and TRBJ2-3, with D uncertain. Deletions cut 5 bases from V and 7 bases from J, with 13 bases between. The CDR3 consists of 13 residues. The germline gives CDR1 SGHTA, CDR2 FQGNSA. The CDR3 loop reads CASSRPGPNTQYF. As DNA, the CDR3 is TGTGCCAGCAGCCGCCCTGGACCGAATACGCAGTATTTT.

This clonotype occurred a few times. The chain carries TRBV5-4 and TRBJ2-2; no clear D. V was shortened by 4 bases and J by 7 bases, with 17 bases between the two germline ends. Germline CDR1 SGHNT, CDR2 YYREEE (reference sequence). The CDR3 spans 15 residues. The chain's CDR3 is CASSREALGDGELFF. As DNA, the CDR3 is TGTGCCAGCAGCCGCGAAGCACTTGGCGACGGGGAGCTGTTTTTT.

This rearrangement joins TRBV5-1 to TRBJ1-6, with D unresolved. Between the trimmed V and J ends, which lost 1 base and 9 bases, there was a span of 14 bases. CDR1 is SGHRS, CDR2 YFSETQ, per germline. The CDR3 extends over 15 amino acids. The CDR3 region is CASSLNGPPSSPLHF. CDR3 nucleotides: TGCGCCAGCAGCTTGAATGGGCCACCCAGTTCACCCCTCCACTTT.

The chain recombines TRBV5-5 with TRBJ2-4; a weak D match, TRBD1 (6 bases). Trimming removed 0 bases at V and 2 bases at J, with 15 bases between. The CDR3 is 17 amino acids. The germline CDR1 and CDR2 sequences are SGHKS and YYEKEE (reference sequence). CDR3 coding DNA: TGTGCCAGCAGCTTGGTCGGGACAAAGTCCTCCAAAAACATTCAGTACTTC. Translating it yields CASSLVGTKSSKNIQYF.

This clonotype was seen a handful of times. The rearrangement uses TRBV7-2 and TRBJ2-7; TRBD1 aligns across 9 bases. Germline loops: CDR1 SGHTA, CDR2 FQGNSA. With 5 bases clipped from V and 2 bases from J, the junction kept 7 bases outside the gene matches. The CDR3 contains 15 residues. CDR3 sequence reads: CASSMGQGAAYEQYV. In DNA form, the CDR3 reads TGTGCCAGCAGCATGGGACAGGGAGCCGCCTACGAGCAGTACGTC.

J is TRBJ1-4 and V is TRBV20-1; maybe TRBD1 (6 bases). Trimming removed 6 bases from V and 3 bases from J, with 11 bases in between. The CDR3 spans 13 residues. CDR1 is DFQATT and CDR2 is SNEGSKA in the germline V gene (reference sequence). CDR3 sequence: CSASGGPNEKLFF. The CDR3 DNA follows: TGCAGTGCCAGTGGGGGGCCTAATGAAAAACTGTTTTTT.

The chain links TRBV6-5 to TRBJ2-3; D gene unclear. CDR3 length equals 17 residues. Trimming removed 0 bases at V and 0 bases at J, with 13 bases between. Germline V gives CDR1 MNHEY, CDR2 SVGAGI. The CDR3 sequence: CASSYSKYGSSTDTQYF. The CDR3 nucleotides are TGTGCCAGCAGTTACTCTAAGTACGGTTCTAGCACAGATACGCAGTATTTT.

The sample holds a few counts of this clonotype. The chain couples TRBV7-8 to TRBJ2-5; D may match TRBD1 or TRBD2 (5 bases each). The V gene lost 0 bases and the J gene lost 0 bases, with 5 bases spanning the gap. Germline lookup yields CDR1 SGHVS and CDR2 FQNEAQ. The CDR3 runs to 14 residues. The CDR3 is CASSLAGDQETQYF. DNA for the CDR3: TGTGCCAGCAGCTTAGCGGGGGACCAAGAGACCCAGTACTTC.

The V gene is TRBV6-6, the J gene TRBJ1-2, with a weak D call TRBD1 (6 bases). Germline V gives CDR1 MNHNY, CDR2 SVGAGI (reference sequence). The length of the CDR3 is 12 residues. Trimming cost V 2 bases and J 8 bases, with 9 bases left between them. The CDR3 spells CASSYTGSGYTF. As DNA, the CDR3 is TGTGCCAGCAGTTACACAGGGTCCGGCTACACCTTC.

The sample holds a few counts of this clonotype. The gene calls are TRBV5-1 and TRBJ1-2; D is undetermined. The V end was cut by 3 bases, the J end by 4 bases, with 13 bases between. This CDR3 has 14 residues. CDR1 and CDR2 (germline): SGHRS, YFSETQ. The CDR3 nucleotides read TGCGCCAGCAGCTCCCTTACAACGCTCTATGGCTACACCTTC. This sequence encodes CASSSLTTLYGYTF.

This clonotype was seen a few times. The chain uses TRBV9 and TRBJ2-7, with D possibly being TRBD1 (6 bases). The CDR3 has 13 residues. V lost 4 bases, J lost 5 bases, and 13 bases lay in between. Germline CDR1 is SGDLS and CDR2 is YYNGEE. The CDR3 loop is CASSPFWGHEQYV. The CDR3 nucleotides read TGTGCCAGCAGCCCTTTTTGGGGGCACGAGCAGTACGTC.

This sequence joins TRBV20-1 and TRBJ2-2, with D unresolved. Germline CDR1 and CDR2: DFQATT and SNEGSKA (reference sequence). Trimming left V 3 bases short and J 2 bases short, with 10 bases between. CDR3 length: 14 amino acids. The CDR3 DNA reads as TGCAGTGCTAGTGTGCTTCTTAACACCGGGGAGCTGTTTTTT. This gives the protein CSASVLLNTGELFF.

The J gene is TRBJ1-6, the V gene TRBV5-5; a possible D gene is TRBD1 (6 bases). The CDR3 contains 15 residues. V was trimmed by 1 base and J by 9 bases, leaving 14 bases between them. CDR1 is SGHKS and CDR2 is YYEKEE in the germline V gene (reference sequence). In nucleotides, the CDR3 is TGTGCCAGCAGCTTGCGTTGGGGGCAAGTTTCACCCCTCCACTTT. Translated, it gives CASSLRWGQVSPLHF.

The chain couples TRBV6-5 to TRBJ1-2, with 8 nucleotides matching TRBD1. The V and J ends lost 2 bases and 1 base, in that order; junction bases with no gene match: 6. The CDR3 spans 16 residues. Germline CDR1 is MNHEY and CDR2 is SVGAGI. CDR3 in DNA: TGTGCCAGCAGTTACAGTGCAGGGGGCGATAACTATGGCTACACCTTC. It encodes CASSYSAGGDNYGYTF.

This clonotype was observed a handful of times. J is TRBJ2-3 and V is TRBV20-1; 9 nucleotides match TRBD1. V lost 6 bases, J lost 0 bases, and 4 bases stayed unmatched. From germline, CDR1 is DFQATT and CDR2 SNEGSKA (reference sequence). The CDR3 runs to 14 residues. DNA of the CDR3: TGCAGTGCCGACGGGACAGGGAGCACAGATACGCAGTATTTT. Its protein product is CSADGTGSTDTQYF.

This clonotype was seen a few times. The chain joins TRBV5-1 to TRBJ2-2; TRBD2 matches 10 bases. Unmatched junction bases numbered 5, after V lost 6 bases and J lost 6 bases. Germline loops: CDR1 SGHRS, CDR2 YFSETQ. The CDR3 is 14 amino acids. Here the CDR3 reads CASTQRGGPGELFF. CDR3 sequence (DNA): TGCGCCAGCACCCAGCGGGGGGGCCCCGGGGAGCTGTTTTTT.

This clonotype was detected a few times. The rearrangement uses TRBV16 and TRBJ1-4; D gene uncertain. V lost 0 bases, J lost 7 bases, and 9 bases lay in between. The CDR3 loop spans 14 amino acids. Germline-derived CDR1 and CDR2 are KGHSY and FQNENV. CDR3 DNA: TGTGCCAGCAGCCAATCGTGGTCAGGTGAAAAACTGTTTTTT. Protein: CASSQSWSGEKLFF. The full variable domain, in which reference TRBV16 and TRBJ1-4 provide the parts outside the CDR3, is GEEVAQTPKHLVRGEGQKAKLYCAPIKGHSYVFWYQQVLKNEFKFLISFQNENVFDETGMPKERFSAKCLPNSPCSLEIQATKLEDSAVYFCASSQSWSGEKLFFGSGTQLSVL.